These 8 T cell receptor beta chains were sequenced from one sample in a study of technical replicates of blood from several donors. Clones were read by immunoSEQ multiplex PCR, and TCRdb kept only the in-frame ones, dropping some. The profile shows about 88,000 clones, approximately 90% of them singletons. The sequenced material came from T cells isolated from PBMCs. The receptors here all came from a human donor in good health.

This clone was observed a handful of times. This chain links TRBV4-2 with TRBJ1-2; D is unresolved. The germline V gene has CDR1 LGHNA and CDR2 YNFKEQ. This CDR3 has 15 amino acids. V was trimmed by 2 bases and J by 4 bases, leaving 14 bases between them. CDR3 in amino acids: CASSQPSYESYGYTF. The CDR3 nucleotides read TGTGCCAGCAGCCAACCATCGTACGAGAGCTATGGCTACACCTTC.

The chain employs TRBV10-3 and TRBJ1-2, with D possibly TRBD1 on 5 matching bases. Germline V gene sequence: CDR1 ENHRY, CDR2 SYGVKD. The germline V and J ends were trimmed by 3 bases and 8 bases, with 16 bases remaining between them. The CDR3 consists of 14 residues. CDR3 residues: CAISEGGDSWGYTF. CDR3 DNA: TGTGCCATCAGTGAAGGAGGGGACTCGTGGGGCTACACCTTC.

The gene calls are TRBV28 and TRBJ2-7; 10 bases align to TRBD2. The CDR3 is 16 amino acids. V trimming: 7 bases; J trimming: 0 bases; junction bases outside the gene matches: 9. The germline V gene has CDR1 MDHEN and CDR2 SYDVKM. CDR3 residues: CASTSRTSGYSYEQYF. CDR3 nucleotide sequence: TGTGCCAGCACATCTCGGACTAGCGGATACTCCTACGAGCAGTACTTC.

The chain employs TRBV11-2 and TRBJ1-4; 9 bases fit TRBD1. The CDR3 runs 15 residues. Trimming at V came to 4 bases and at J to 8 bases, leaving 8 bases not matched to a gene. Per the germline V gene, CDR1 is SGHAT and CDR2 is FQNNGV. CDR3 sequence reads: CASSSLSGTGEKLFF. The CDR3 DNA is TGTGCCAGCAGCTCCTTATCCGGGACAGGGGAAAAACTGTTTTTT.

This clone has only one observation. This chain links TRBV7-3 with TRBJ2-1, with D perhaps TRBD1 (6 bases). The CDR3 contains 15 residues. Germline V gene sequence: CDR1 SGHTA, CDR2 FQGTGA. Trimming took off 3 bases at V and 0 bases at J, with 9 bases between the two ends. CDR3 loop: CASSLGASSYNEQFF. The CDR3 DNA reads TGTGCCAGCAGCTTGGGGGCTAGCTCCTACAATGAGCAGTTCTTC.

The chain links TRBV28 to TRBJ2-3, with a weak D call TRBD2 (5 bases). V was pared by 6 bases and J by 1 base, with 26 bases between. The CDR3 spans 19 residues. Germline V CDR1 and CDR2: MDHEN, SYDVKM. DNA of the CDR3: TGTGCCAGCAGCCCCCTTTGGGATGCTAGCCGGGCTGGCACAGATACGCAGTATTTT. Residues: CASSPLWDASRAGTDTQYF.

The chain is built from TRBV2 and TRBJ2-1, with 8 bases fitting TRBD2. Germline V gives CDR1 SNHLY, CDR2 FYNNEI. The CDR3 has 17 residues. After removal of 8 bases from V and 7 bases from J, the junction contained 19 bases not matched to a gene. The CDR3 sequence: CASCLGESGSLVNEQFF. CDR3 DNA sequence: TGTGCCAGCTGCCTCGGGGAGAGCGGGAGTCTTGTAAATGAGCAGTTCTTC.

Here the CDR3 DNA reads TGCGCCAGCAGCTTTACATTTATAATGGCCAAAAACATTCAGTACTTC. This encodes CASSFTFIMAKNIQYF. The chain recombines TRBV5-1 with TRBJ2-4; unclear D gene. V shed 2 bases and J shed 1 base, with 13 bases lying between them. The CDR3 runs to 16 residues. CDR1 is SGHRS, CDR2 YFSETQ, per germline.